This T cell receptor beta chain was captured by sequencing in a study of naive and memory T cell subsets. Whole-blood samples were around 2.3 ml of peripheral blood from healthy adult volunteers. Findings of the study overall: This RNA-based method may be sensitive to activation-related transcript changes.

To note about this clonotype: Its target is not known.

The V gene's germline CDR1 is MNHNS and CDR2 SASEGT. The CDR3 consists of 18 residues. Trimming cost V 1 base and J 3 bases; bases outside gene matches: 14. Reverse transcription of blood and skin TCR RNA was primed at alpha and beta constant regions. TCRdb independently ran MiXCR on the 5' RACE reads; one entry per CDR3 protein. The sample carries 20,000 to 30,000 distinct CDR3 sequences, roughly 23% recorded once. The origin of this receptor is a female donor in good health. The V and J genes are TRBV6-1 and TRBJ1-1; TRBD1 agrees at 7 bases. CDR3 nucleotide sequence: TGTGCCAGCAGTGAAGAGCACGCAGGGGGTTTCTGGGACACTGAAGCTTTCTTT. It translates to CASSEEHAGGFWDTEAFF.